Below are 32 T cell receptor beta chains sequenced from a single sample in a study of T cell changes during pregnancy in multiple sclerosis (dated 2019 in TCRdb). Library generation was performed with the immunoSEQ multiplex PCR assay. TCRdb's version of the immuneACCESS table is confined to in-frame rearrangements and falls short of the full clone set. An unresolved V gene accounts for under half of the shortfall where checked; the remainder is of unknown origin. The sample yields about 93,000 clones; approximately 92% were counted once. 2% to 2.5% of the sample rests with the top ten. Source: peripheral blood, taken after pregnancy. All receptors derive from a female donor with multiple sclerosis, enrolled in a pregnancy study.

The V gene is TRBV7-9, the J gene TRBJ2-5, with D tentatively TRBD2 (6 bases). The CDR3 runs to 18 residues. Germline CDR1 SEHNR, CDR2 FQNEAQ (reference sequence). The ends were cut back, 7 bases at V and 1 base at J, with 25 bases in the middle. CDR3 nucleotide sequence: TGTGCCAGCACCCTAACCCTCTCCCTCGGCGGGACCCAAGAGACCCAGTACTTC. Translated, it gives CASTLTLSLGGTQETQYF.

This chain links TRBV5-1 with TRBJ1-3, with TRBD1 as a possible D gene (5 bases). V gave up 4 bases and J gave up 2 bases, with 19 bases separating them. This CDR3 comprises 17 residues. Germline V CDR1 and CDR2: SGHRS, YFSETQ. This chain's CDR3 is CASSQTLHTGAGNTIYF. DNA for the CDR3: TGCGCCAGCAGCCAGACTCTTCACACAGGAGCTGGAAACACCATATATTTT. The full variable domain, rest sourced from reference TRBV5-1 and TRBJ1-3, is KAGVTQTPRYLIKTRGQQVTLSCSPISGHRSVSWYQQTPGQGLQFLFEYFSETQRNKGNFPGRFSGRQFSNSRSEMNVSTLELGDSALYLCASSQTLHTGAGNTIYFGEGSWLTVV.

CDR3 nucleotides: TGCGCCAGCAGCTCGGGACAGTGGAACCAGCCCCAGCATTTT. Translated, it gives CASSSGQWNQPQHF. V is TRBV5-1 and J is TRBJ1-5; TRBD1 matches 7 bases. Germline-derived CDR1 and CDR2 are SGHRS and YFSETQ. V was pared by 3 bases and J by 7 bases, with 7 bases of the junction left unmatched. The CDR3 runs 14 residues. Based on the CDR3 plus reference TRBV5-1 and TRBJ1-5, the full variable domain is KAGVTQTPRYLIKTRGQQVTLSCSPISGHRSVSWYQQTPGQGLQFLFEYFSETQRNKGNFPGRFSGRQFSNSRSEMNVSTLELGDSALYLCASSSGQWNQPQHFGDGTRLSIL.

V usage is TRBV19 and J usage is TRBJ1-2, with TRBD1 matching over 11 bases. Trimming took 6 bases from V and 5 from J; bases not matched to a gene: 5. Germline CDR1 is LNHDA and CDR2 is SQIVND (reference sequence). This CDR3 is built from 14 residues. In DNA form, the CDR3 reads TGTGCCAGTAGCGGACAGGGGGCGAGGTATGGCTACACCTTC. Its protein product is CASSGQGARYGYTF.

The gene calls are TRBV29-1 and TRBJ2-5; 11 bases line up with TRBD2. The CDR3 totals 14 residues. Germline V lookup: CDR1 SQVTM, CDR2 ANQGSEA. The trim removed 4 bases at V and 4 bases at J, leaving 5 bases unmatched. Here the CDR3 DNA reads TGCAGCGTTGCTCTAGCGGGAGGAGGAGAGACCCAGTACTTC. Amino acid sequence: CSVALAGGGETQYF.

The V gene is TRBV30, the J gene TRBJ2-2; weak D call: TRBD1 (6 bases). CDR1 is GTSNPN and CDR2 is SVGIG in the germline V gene (reference sequence). The CDR3 extends over 13 amino acids. Trimming took off 7 bases at V and 3 bases at J, with 12 bases between the two ends. The DNA for the CDR3 is TGTGCCTTGACCCCAGGGGACACCGGGGAGCTGTTTTTT. Its protein product is CALTPGDTGELFF.

The V and J genes are TRBV4-3 and TRBJ1-1; no clear D gene. V was cut by 4 bases and J by 8 bases, with 20 bases left in between. Germline-derived CDR1 and CDR2 are LGHNA and YSLEER. This CDR3 contains 15 residues. The CDR3 reads CASSRISGSGGEAFF. In nucleotides, the CDR3 is TGCGCCAGCAGCCGAATATCCGGGTCGGGAGGAGAAGCTTTCTTT.

The chain carries TRBV6-6 and TRBJ2-1, with 8 bases aligning to TRBD1. V trimming: 7 bases; J trimming: 6 bases; junction bases outside the gene matches: 5. CDR3 length: 13 residues. Germline V gives CDR1 MNHNY, CDR2 SVGAGI (reference sequence). The CDR3 region has the DNA TGTGCCAGCACCCGGACAGGGCCCAATGAGCAGTTCTTC. Translating gives CASTRTGPNEQFF.

This chain connects TRBV6-4 to TRBJ2-5; weak D call: TRBD1 (6 bases). The CDR3 runs 16 residues. In germline, CDR1 is MRHNA, CDR2 SNTAGT. Trimming pared 4 bases from V and 3 bases from J, leaving 18 bases between. The CDR3 region is CASSALQGIRKETQYF. In DNA, the CDR3 is TGTGCCAGCAGTGCTTTACAGGGAATAAGGAAAGAGACCCAGTACTTC.

The genes are TRBV9 and TRBJ1-4; D ambiguous. CDR1 and CDR2 from the germline V gene are SGDLS and YYNGEE. V lost 2 bases and J lost 0, with 11 bases in between. The CDR3 consists of 16 residues. The CDR3 here is CASSVFPQATNEKLFF. CDR3 nucleotides: TGTGCCAGCAGCGTCTTCCCACAAGCAACTAATGAAAAACTGTTTTTT.

This chain connects TRBV9 to TRBJ2-7; 7 bases match TRBD2. Germline CDR1 and CDR2: SGDLS and YYNGEE. The CDR3 is 15 amino acids. J gave up 3 bases and V 2 bases, and 8 bases lay outside the gene matches. Here the CDR3 DNA reads TGTGCCAGCAGCGTGTCGGGCGGGAGTGGCTACGAGCAGTACTTC. Protein sequence: CASSVSGGSGYEQYF.

Only one count was recorded for this clone. The J gene is TRBJ2-7, the V gene TRBV6-5; 8 bases align to TRBD2. CDR1 is MNHEY and CDR2 is SVGAGI in the germline V gene. The CDR3 has 15 amino acids. V shed 2 bases and J 5 bases; nucleotides not matched to a gene: 8. The CDR3 DNA sequence: TGTGCCAGCAGTTACCCGACAGCGGGGGTACACGAGCAGTACTTC. Protein: CASSYPTAGVHEQYF.

The J gene is TRBJ2-1, the V gene TRBV9; TRBD1 might be the D (5 bases). Germline V lookup: CDR1 SGDLS, CDR2 YYNGEE. The CDR3 runs 15 residues. Trimming cost V 0 bases and J 9 bases, with 16 bases left between them. The CDR3, as DNA: TGTGCCAGCAGCGTAGCTTCCCCAGGGTTGGGTGAGCAGTTCTTC. Its translation is CASSVASPGLGEQFF. The whole variable domain, filled in from reference TRBV9 and TRBJ2-1, reads DSGVTQTPKHLITATGQRVTLRCSPRSGDLSVYWYQQSLDQGLQFLIQYYNGEERAKGNILERFSAQQFPDLHSELNLSSLELGDSALYFCASSVASPGLGEQFFGPGTRLTVL.

The genes are TRBV30 and TRBJ2-7, with 9 bases that match TRBD2. Germline CDR1 GTSNPN, CDR2 SVGIG (reference sequence). The ends lost 0 bases at V and 1 base at J; junction bases unmatched: 7. CDR3 size: 16 residues. CDR3 sequence (DNA): TGTGCCTGGAGTGTCGGTCGGCTAGCGGGGTCCTACGAGCAGTACTTC. Translation gives CAWSVGRLAGSYEQYF. Together with reference TRBV30 and TRBJ2-7, the CDR3 gives the full variable domain: SQTIHQWPATLVQPVGSPLSLECTVEGTSNPNLYWYRQAAGRGLQLLFYSVGIGQISSEVPQNLSASRPQDRQFILSSKKLLLSDSGFYLCAWSVGRLAGSYEQYFGPGTRLTVT.

The J gene is TRBJ2-1, the V gene TRBV10-1, with D perhaps TRBD2 (6 bases). Germline V CDR1 and CDR2: WNHNN, SYGVQD (reference sequence). This CDR3 is built from 15 residues. Trimming stripped 4 bases from V and 9 bases from J, with 19 bases between. CDR3 protein: CASSGRTGLGGEQFF. Written as DNA, the CDR3 is TGCGCCAGCAGTGGCCGGACGGGACTGGGAGGTGAGCAGTTCTTC.

The chain employs TRBV5-1 and TRBJ2-5; 9 nucleotides match TRBD2. Per the germline V gene, CDR1 is SGHRS and CDR2 is YFSETQ. After removal of 1 base from V and 5 bases from J, the junction contained 3 bases not matched to a gene. The CDR3 is made up of 14 amino acids. The CDR3 region is CASSLRREGETQYF. Written as DNA, the CDR3 is TGCGCCAGCAGCTTGAGGCGGGAGGGGGAGACCCAGTACTTC.

The V gene is TRBV27, the J gene TRBJ1-5, with a possible D match to TRBD1 (5 bases). V shed 8 bases and J shed 4 bases, with 15 bases lying between them. Germline CDR1 and CDR2: MNHEY and SMNVEV (reference sequence). The CDR3 has 14 amino acids. The CDR3 is CASSGQGPNQPQHF. The CDR3 nucleotides read TGTGCCAGCTCCGGGCAGGGCCCGAATCAGCCCCAGCATTTT.

This sequence joins TRBV13 and TRBJ2-7; 10 nucleotides match TRBD1. Per the germline V gene, CDR1 is PRHDT and CDR2 is FYEKMQ (reference sequence). With V trimmed by 5 bases and J by 0 bases, 10 bases remained unmatched. This CDR3 is built from 17 residues. CDR3 DNA sequence: TGTGCCAGCAGCGTTACCCGCCGGGACAGGGGCTCCTACGAGCAGTACTTC. Amino acids: CASSVTRRDRGSYEQYF. Full variable domain (remainder filled in from reference TRBV13 and TRBJ2-7): AAGVIQSPRHLIKEKRETATLKCYPIPRHDTVYWYQQGPGQDPQFLISFYEKMQSDKGSIPDRFSAQQFSDYHSELNMSSLELGDSALYFCASSVTRRDRGSYEQYFGPGTRLTVT.

The V gene is TRBV2, the J gene TRBJ1-2, with unresolved D. CDR1 is SNHLY, CDR2 FYNNEI, per germline. The V and J ends lost 3 bases and 4 bases respectively, with 6 bases between them. This CDR3 contains 12 residues. The CDR3 is CASSDRLYGYTF. Written as DNA, the CDR3 is TGTGCCAGCAGTGACAGACTCTATGGCTACACCTTC.

This clone was counted once. The chain couples TRBV7-8 to TRBJ2-5; TRBD2 matches 7 bases. From germline, CDR1 is SGHVS and CDR2 FQNEAQ. The V segment lost 6 bases and the J segment 5 bases; nucleotides outside the gene matches: 15. The CDR3 has 16 amino acids. The CDR3 sequence: CASRFNVWGGSETQYF. CDR3 DNA: TGTGCCAGCAGGTTTAATGTTTGGGGGGGAAGCGAGACCCAGTACTTC.

This clone was recorded once. V gene TRBV19 combines with J gene TRBJ2-5, with D possibly being TRBD1 (5 bases). Germline V lookup: CDR1 LNHDA, CDR2 SQIVND (reference sequence). CDR3 size: 14 residues. With 4 bases removed from V and 2 bases from J, the gap between germline ends came to 11 bases. CDR3 nucleotide sequence: TGTGCCAGTAGTAAGATACAGGAACAAGAGACCCAGTACTTC. Its translation: CASSKIQEQETQYF. The full variable domain, completed using reference TRBV19 and TRBJ2-5, is DGGITQSPKYLFRKEGQNVTLSCEQNLNHDAMYWYRQDPGQGLRLIYYSQIVNDFQKGDIAEGYSVSREKKESFPLTVTSAQKNPTAFYLCASSKIQEQETQYFGPGTRLLVL.

This sequence joins TRBV10-3 and TRBJ1-5; D perhaps matches TRBD1 (5 bases). Germline-derived CDR1 and CDR2 are ENHRY and SYGVKD. Trimming took off 10 bases at V and 5 bases at J, with 18 bases between the two ends. The CDR3 sequence is 14 residues long. The CDR3 region has the DNA TGTGCCACCACCGGGGGGTTGGATCATCAGCCCCAGCATTTT. Translation: CATTGGLDHQPQHF.

The CDR3 reads CASSPTEVLVGETQYF. The CDR3 DNA is TGTGCCAGCAGCCCCACAGAGGTACTAGTAGGAGAGACCCAGTACTTC. The chain recombines TRBV7-8 with TRBJ2-5, with a tentative D call TRBD2 (5 bases). The CDR3 extends over 16 amino acids. CDR1 is SGHVS and CDR2 is FQNEAQ in the germline V gene. The germline V and J ends were trimmed by 5 bases and 4 bases, with 20 bases remaining between them.

CDR3 sequence (DNA): TGCGCCAGCAGCTCGGGACAGAATAGAAAAGAGACCCAGTACTTC. This gives the protein CASSSGQNRKETQYF. The chain links TRBV5-1 to TRBJ2-5, with 7 bases lining up with TRBD1. Germline CDR1 is SGHRS and CDR2 is YFSETQ. Trimming at V came to 3 bases and at J to 3 bases, leaving 8 bases not matched to a gene. The CDR3 consists of 15 residues.

The rearrangement joins TRBV30 to TRBJ1-1, with a possible D match to TRBD1 (6 bases). Germline CDR1 and CDR2: GTSNPN and SVGIG (reference sequence). The CDR3 runs to 16 residues. The germline V and J ends were trimmed by 2 bases and 0 bases, with 16 bases remaining between them. CDR3 sequence: CAWSKEGGALNTEAFF. For the CDR3, the DNA is TGTGCCTGGAGTAAAGAAGGGGGGGCCTTGAACACTGAAGCTTTCTTT.

This clone has a single count. The gene calls are TRBV6-5 and TRBJ2-5, with TRBD1 matching 9 bases. CDR3 length: 15 residues. The V and J ends lost 6 bases and 5 bases, in that order; junction bases with no gene match: 10. Germline V lookup: CDR1 MNHEY, CDR2 SVGAGI. The CDR3 DNA reads TGTGCCAGCAGACGGTCGGGGACAGGGAGGGAGACCCAGTACTTC. Its translation: CASRRSGTGRETQYF.

This clone appeared a few times. The chain recombines TRBV5-1 with TRBJ1-1, with D perhaps TRBD1 (6 bases). Germline-derived CDR1 and CDR2 are SGHRS and YFSETQ. The V end was cut by 3 bases, the J end by 4 bases, with 10 bases between. The CDR3 extends over 13 amino acids. The DNA for the CDR3 is TGCGCCAGCAGCTCCCAAGGGGGCACTGAAGCTTTCTTT. This sequence encodes CASSSQGGTEAFF.

V is TRBV25-1 and J is TRBJ2-1, with 8 bases matching TRBD2. There are 17 residues in the CDR3. CDR1 MGHDK and CDR2 SYGVNS come from the germline V gene. V shed 2 bases, J shed 2 bases, and the junction held 8 bases outside the gene matches. The CDR3 DNA reads TGTGCCAGCAGTGAAACAACGGGAGGGCCCCCCTACAATGAGCAGTTCTTC. Protein: CASSETTGGPPYNEQFF.

The chain is built from TRBV6-1 and TRBJ2-5; TRBD1 matches at 10 bases. From germline, CDR1 is MNHNS and CDR2 SASEGT. This CDR3 is 15 amino acids long. Losses at the gene ends were 2 bases for V and 3 bases for J; bases not matched to a gene: 3. The chain's CDR3 is CASSERGTGEETQYF. CDR3 bases: TGTGCCAGCAGTGAAAGGGGGACAGGGGAAGAGACCCAGTACTTC.

This chain joins TRBV5-6 and TRBJ1-5; the D is unclear. CDR3 length equals 17 residues. The germline V gene encodes CDR1 SGHDT and CDR2 YYEEEE. The ends were cut back, 0 bases at V and 2 bases at J, with 15 bases in the middle. CDR3 amino acids: CASSLGASYLGNQPQHF. The CDR3 DNA sequence: TGTGCCAGCAGCTTGGGGGCGTCATATCTGGGCAATCAGCCCCAGCATTTT. The full variable domain, completed using reference TRBV5-6 and TRBJ1-5, is DAGVTQSPTHLIKTRGQQVTLRCSPKSGHDTVSWYQQALGQGPQFIFQYYEEEERQRGNFPDRFSGHQFPNYSSELNVNALLLGDSALYLCASSLGASYLGNQPQHFGDGTRLSIL.

The chain uses TRBV6-6 and TRBJ2-3; maybe TRBD2 (6 bases). This CDR3 contains 15 residues. From germline, CDR1 is MNHNY and CDR2 SVGAGI (reference sequence). Trimming cost V 2 bases and J 0 bases, with 9 bases left between them. The CDR3 here is CASSYPSASTDTQYF. Here the CDR3 DNA reads TGTGCCAGCAGTTACCCTAGCGCCAGCACAGATACGCAGTATTTT.

The chain carries TRBV18 and TRBJ2-5; D might be TRBD2 (5 bases). The CDR3 is made up of 12 amino acids. Deletions cut 2 bases from V and 5 bases from J, with 6 bases between. Germline CDR1 reads KGHSH; CDR2 reads LQKENI. Here the CDR3 DNA reads TGTGCCAGCTCACCAGAGGGCGAGACCCAGTACTTC. Translated, it gives CASSPEGETQYF.